This T cell receptor beta chain was sequenced for a study of cytotoxic CD8 clonotypes in ibrutinib-treated CLL. In the study overall: Of the patients, over ten were relapsed/refractory, approximately 15 treatment-naive and 17 to 18 IGHV unmutated. Productive templates averaged about 260,000 per sample, and productive rearrangements around 92,000. Whole-study results and caveats: Clonality rose at ibrutinib response, held steady in sustained remission, and fell toward baseline at progression.

As for this clone: The antigen remains unidentified.

Produced via immunoSEQ multiplex PCR; TCRdb's table is partial and in-frame only. The data hold more than 150,000 clones, with around three quarters observed a single time. Looked up from germline, CDR1 is MNHEY and CDR2 is SMNVEV (reference sequence). CDR3 length equals 13 residues. V shed 3 bases and J shed 4 bases, with 9 bases lying between them. This TCR was recovered from a human donor with chronic lymphocytic leukemia. The V gene is TRBV27, the J gene TRBJ2-5; no clear D. The sample consisted of PBMCs, taken after 24 months of ibrutinib treatment. The CDR3 DNA follows: TGTGCCAGCAGTTTCCGTTTGGGAGAGACCCAGTACTTC. Its protein is CASSFRLGETQYF.